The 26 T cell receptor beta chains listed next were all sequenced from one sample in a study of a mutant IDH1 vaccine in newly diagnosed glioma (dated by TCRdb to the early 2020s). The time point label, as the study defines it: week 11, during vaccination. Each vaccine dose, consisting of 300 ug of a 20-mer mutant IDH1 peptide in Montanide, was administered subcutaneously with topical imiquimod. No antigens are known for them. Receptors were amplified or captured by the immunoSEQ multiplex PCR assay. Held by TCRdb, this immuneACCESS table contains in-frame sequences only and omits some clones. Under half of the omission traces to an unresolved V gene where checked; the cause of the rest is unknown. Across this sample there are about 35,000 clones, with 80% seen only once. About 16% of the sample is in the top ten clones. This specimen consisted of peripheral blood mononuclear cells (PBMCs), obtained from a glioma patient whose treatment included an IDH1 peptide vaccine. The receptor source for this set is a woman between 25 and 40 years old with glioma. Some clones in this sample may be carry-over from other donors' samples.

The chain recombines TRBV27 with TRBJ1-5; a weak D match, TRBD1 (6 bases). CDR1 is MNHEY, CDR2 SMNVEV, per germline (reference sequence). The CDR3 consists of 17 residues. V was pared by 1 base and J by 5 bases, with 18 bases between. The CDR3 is CASSLLTPGGAHQPQHF. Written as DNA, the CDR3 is TGTGCCAGCAGTTTATTAACTCCTGGGGGGGCCCATCAGCCCCAGCATTTT.

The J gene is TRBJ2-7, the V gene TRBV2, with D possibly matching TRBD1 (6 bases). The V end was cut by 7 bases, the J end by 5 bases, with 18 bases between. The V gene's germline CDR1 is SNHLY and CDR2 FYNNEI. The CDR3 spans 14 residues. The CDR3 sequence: CASTLRGARNEQYF. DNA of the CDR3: TGTGCCAGCACCCTCAGGGGAGCGAGGAACGAGCAGTACTTC.

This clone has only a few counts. In DNA, the CDR3 is TGCGCCAGCAGCTCTACTAGCGGCACAGATACGCAGTATTTT. As protein: CASSSTSGTDTQYF. This chain joins TRBV4-1 and TRBJ2-3, with 7 positions matching TRBD2. The germline CDR1 and CDR2 sequences are MGHRA and YSYEKL. The CDR3 covers 14 residues. V lost 5 bases to trimming and J lost 1 base; unmatched junction nucleotides: 3.

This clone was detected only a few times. CDR3 in amino acids: CASSVRPYNEQFF. CDR3 bases: TGTGCCAGCAGCGTCCGTCCCTACAATGAGCAGTTCTTC. The chain combines TRBV9 with TRBJ2-1, with no clear D. V gave up 2 bases and J gave up 2 bases, with 5 bases separating them. The CDR3 has 13 residues. CDR1 SGDLS and CDR2 YYNGEE come from the germline V gene. Drawing the rest from reference TRBV9 and TRBJ2-1, the complete variable domain is DSGVTQTPKHLITATGQRVTLRCSPRSGDLSVYWYQQSLDQGLQFLIQYYNGEERAKGNILERFSAQQFPDLHSELNLSSLELGDSALYFCASSVRPYNEQFFGPGTRLTVL.

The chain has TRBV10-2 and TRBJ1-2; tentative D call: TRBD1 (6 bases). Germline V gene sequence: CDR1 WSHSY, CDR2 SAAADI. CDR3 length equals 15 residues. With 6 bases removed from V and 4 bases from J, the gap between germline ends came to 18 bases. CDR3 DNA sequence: TGCGCCAGCAGCCTCTTTCAAACAGGGAGCTATGGCTACACCTTC. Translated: CASSLFQTGSYGYTF.

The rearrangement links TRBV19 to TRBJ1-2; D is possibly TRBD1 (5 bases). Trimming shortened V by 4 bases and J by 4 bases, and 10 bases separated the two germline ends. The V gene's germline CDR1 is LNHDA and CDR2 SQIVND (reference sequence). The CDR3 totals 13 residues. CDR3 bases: TGTGCCAGTAGTACCGACAGCCTCTATGGCTACACCTTC. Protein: CASSTDSLYGYTF.

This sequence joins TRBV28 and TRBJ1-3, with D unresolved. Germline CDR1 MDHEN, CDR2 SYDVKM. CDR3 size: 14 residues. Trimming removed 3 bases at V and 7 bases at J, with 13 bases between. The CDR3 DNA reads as TGTGCCAGCAGTTTCCGAGGCCTTAGGAACACCATATATTTT. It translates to CASSFRGLRNTIYF.

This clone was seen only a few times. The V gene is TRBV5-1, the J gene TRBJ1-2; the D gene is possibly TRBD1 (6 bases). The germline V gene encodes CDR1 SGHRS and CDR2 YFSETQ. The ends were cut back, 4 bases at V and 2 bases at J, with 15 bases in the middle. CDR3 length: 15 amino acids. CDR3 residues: CASSPNEGQNYGYTF. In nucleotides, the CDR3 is TGCGCCAGCAGCCCCAACGAAGGACAGAACTATGGCTACACCTTC. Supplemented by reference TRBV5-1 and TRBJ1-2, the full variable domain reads KAGVTQTPRYLIKTRGQQVTLSCSPISGHRSVSWYQQTPGQGLQFLFEYFSETQRNKGNFPGRFSGRQFSNSRSEMNVSTLELGDSALYLCASSPNEGQNYGYTFGSGTRLTVV.

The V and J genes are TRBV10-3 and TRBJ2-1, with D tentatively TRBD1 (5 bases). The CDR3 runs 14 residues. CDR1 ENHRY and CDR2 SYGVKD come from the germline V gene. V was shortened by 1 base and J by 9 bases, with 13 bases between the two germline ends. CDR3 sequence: CAISELRGRGEQFF. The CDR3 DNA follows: TGTGCCATCAGTGAGTTGAGAGGAAGGGGTGAGCAGTTCTTC.

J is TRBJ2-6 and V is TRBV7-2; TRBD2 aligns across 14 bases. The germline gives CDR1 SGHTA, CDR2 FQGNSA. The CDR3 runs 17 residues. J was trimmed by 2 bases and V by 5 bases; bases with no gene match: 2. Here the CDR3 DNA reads TGTGCCAGCAGCCCGGGACTAGCGGGAGCTGGGGCCAACGTCCTGACTTTC. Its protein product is CASSPGLAGAGANVLTF.

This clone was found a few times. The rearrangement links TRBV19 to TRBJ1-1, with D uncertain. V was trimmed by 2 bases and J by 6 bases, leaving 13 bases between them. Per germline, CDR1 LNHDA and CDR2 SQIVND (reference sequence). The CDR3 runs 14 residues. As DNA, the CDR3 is TGTGCCAGTAGTATATCGGGCAATAGCCCTGAAGCTTTCTTT. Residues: CASSISGNSPEAFF.

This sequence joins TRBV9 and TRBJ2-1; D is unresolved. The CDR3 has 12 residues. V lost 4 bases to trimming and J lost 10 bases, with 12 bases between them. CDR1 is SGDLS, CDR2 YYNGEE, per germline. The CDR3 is CASSPPGPEQFF. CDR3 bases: TGTGCCAGCAGCCCCCCCGGTCCCGAGCAGTTCTTC.

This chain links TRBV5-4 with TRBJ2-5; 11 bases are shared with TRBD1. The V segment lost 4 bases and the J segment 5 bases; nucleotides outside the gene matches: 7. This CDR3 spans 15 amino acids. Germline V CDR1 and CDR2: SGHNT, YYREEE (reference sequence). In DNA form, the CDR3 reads TGTGCCAGCAGCGTTGGACAGGGGGCGGGGGAGACCCAGTACTTC. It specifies CASSVGQGAGETQYF. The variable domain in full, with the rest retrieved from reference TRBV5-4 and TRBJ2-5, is ETGVTQSPTHLIKTRGQQVTLRCSSQSGHNTVSWYQQALGQGPQFIFQYYREEENGRGNFPPRFSGLQFPNYSSELNVNALELDDSALYLCASSVGQGAGETQYFGPGTRLLVL.

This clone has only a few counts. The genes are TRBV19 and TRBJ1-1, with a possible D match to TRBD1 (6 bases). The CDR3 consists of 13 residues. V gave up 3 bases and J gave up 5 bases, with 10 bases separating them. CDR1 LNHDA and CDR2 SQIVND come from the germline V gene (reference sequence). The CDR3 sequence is CASSIGTWTEAFF. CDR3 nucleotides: TGTGCCAGTAGTATCGGGACATGGACTGAAGCTTTCTTT.

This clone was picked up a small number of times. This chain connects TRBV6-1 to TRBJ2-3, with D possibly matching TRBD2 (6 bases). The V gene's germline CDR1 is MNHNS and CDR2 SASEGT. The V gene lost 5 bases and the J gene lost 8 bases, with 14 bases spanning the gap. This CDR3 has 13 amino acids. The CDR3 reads CASSNGPGGTQYF. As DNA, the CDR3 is TGTGCCAGCAGTAACGGCCCCGGGGGTACGCAGTATTTT.

The CDR3 DNA sequence: TGTGCCAGCAGCTCGCCCCAGGAGGGAGATCAGCCCCAGCATTTT. Protein product: CASSSPQEGDQPQHF. The gene calls are TRBV28 and TRBJ1-5; D unclear. The germline V gene encodes CDR1 MDHEN and CDR2 SYDVKM. V shed 6 bases and J shed 5 bases, with 17 bases lying between them. The CDR3 contains 15 residues.

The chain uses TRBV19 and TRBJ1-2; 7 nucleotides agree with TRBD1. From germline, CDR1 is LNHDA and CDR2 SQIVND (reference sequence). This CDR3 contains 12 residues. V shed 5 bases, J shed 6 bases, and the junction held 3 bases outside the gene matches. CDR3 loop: CASSRGQHGYTF. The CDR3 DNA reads TGTGCCAGTAGTCGGGGACAGCATGGCTACACCTTC.

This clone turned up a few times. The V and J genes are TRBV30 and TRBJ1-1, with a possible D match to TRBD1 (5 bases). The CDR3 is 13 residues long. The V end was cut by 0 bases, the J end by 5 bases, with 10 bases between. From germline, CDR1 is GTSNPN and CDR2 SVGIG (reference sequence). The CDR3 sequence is CAWSVSGLTEAFF. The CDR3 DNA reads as TGTGCCTGGAGTGTATCGGGACTTACTGAAGCTTTCTTT. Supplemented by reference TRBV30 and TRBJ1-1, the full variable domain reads SQTIHQWPATLVQPVGSPLSLECTVEGTSNPNLYWYRQAAGRGLQLLFYSVGIGQISSEVPQNLSASRPQDRQFILSSKKLLLSDSGFYLCAWSVSGLTEAFFGQGTRLTVV.

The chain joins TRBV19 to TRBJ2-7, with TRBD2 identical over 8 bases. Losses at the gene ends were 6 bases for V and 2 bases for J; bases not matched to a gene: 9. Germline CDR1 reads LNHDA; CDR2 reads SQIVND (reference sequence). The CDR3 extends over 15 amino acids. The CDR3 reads CASSRTSSGTYEQYF. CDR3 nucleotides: TGTGCCAGTAGCAGGACTAGCTCCGGGACCTACGAGCAGTACTTC.

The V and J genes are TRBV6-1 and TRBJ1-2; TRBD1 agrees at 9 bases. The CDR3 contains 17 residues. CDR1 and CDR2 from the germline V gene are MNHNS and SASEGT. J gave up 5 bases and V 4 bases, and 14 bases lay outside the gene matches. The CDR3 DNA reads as TGTGCCAGCAGTGCACAAGTACCGAGGACAGGGGCTTATGGCTACACCTTC. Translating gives CASSAQVPRTGAYGYTF.

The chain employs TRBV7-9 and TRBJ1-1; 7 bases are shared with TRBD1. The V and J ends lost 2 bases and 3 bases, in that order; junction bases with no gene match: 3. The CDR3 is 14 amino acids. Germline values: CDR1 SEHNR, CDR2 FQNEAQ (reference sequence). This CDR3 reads CASSLSGTDTEAFF. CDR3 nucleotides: TGTGCCAGCAGCTTATCCGGGACAGACACTGAAGCTTTCTTT.

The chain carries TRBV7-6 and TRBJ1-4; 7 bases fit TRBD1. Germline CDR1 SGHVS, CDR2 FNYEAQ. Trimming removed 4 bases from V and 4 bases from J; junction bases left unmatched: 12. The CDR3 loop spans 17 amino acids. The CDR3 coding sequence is TGTGCCAGCAGCTCCGAATCAGGGGGGACCAGTAATGAAAAACTGTTTTTT. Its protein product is CASSSESGGTSNEKLFF.

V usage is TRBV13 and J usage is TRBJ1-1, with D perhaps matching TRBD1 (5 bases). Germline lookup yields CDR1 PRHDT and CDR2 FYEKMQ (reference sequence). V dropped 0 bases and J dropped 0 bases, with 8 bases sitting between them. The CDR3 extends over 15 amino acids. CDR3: CASSLGGGLNTEAFF. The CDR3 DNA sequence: TGTGCCAGCAGCTTAGGGGGGGGGTTGAACACTGAAGCTTTCTTT. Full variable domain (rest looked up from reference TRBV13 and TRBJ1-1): AAGVIQSPRHLIKEKRETATLKCYPIPRHDTVYWYQQGPGQDPQFLISFYEKMQSDKGSIPDRFSAQQFSDYHSELNMSSLELGDSALYFCASSLGGGLNTEAFFGQGTRLTVV.

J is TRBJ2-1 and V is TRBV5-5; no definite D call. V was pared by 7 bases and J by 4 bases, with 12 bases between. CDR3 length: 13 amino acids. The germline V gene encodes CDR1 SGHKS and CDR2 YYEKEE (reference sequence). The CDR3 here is CASGGGKYNEQFF. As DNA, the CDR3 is TGTGCCAGCGGCGGTGGGAAGTACAATGAGCAGTTCTTC.

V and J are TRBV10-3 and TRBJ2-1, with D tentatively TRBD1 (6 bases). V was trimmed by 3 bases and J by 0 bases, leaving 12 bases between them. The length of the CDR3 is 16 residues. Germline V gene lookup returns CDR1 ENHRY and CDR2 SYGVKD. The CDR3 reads CAISDPGQSSYNEQFF. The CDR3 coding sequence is TGTGCCATCAGTGACCCCGGACAGAGCTCCTACAATGAGCAGTTCTTC.

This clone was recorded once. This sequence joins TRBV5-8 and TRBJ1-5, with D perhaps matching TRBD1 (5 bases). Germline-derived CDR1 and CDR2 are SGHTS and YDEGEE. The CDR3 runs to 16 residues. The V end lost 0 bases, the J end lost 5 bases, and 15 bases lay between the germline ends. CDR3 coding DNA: TGTGCCAGCAGCTTGGCTCGGTGGTGGGGGGATCAGCCCCAGCATTTT. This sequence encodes CASSLARWWGDQPQHF.